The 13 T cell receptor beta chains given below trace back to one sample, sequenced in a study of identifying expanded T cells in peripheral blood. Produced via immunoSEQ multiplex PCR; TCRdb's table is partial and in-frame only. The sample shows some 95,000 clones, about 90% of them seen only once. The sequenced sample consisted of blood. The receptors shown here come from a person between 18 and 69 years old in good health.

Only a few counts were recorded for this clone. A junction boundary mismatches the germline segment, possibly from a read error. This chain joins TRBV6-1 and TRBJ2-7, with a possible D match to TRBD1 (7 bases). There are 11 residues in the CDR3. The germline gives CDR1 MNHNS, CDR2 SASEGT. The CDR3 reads CATRETGRVDF. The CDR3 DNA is TGTGCCACCCGGGAGACAGGGCGTGTGGACTTC.

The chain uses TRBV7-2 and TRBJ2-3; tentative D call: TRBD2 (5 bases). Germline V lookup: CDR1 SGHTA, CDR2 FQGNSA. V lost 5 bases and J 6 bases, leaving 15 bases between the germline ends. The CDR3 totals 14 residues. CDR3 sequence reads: CASSLNGPGDTQYF. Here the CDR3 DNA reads TGTGCCAGCAGCCTCAACGGGCCGGGGGATACGCAGTATTTT.

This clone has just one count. The CDR3 is CACGLNGGSEQYF. The CDR3 DNA reads TGTGCCTGTGGACTGAATGGAGGGTCCGAGCAGTACTTC. This chain connects TRBV30 to TRBJ2-7, with D possibly being TRBD2 (6 bases). The ends were cut back, 6 bases at V and 6 bases at J, with 18 bases in the middle. The CDR3 totals 13 residues. CDR1 is GTSNPN and CDR2 is SVGIG in the germline V gene (reference sequence).

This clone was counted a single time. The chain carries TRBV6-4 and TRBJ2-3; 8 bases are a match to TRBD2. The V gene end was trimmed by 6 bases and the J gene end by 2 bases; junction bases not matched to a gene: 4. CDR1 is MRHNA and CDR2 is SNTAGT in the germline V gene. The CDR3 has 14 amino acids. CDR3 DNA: TGTGCCAGCAGCGATAGCGGGGCCACAGATACGCAGTATTTT. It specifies CASSDSGATDTQYF.

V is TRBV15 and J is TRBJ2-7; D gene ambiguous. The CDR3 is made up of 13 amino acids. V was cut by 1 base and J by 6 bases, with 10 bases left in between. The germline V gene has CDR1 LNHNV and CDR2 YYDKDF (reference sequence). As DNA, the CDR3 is TGTGCCACCAGCAGAGGGATGCGAGGCGAGCAGTACTTC. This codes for CATSRGMRGEQYF.

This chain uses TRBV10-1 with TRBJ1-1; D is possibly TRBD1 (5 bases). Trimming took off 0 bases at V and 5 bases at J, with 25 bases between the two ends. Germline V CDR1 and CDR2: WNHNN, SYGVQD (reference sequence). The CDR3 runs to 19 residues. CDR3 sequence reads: CASSESTSFEGCIYTEAFF. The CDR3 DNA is TGCGCCAGCAGTGAGTCCACCTCGTTTGAGGGGTGCATTTATACTGAAGCTTTCTTT.

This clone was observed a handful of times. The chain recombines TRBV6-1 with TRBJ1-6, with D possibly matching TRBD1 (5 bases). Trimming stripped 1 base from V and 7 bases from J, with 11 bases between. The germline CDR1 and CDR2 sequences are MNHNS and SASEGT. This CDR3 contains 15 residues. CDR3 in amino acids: CASSEVLGENSPLHF. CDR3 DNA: TGTGCCAGCAGTGAAGTGTTAGGGGAGAATTCACCCCTCCACTTT.

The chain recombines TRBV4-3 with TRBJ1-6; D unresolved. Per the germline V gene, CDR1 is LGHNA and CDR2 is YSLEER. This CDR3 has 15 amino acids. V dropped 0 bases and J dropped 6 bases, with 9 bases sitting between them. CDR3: CASSQDTGSNSPLHF. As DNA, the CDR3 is TGCGCCAGCAGCCAAGATACGGGGAGTAATTCACCCCTCCACTTT.

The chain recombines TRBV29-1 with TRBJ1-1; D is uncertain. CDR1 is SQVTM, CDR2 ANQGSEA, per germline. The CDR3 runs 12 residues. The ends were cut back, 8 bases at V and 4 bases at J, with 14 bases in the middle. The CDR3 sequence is CSLKQMSTEAFF. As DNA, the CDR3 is TGCAGCCTGAAACAGATGAGCACTGAAGCTTTCTTT.

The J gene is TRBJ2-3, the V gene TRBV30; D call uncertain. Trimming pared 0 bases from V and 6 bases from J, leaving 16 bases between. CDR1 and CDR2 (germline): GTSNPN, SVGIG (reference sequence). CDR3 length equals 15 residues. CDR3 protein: CAWSVRVGRADTQYF. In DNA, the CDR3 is TGTGCCTGGAGTGTACGAGTTGGAAGAGCGGATACGCAGTATTTT.

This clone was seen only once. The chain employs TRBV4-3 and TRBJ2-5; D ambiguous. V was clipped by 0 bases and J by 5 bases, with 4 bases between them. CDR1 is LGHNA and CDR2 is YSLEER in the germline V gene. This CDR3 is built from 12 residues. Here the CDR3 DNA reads TGCGCCAGCAGCCAAGATCGGGAGACCCAGTACTTC. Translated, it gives CASSQDRETQYF.

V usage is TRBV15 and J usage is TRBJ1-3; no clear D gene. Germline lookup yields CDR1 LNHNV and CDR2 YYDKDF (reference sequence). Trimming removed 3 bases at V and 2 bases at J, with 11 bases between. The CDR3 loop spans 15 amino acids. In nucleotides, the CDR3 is TGTGCCACCAGCAGCATGAAGGGCCCTGGAAACACCATATATTTT. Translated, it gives CATSSMKGPGNTIYF.

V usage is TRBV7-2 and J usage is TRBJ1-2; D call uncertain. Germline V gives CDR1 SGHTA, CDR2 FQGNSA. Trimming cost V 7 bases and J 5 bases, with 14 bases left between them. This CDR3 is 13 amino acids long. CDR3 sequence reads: CASTADYRYGYTF. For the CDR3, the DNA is TGTGCCAGCACGGCTGACTACCGGTATGGCTACACCTTC.